This TCR beta chain derives from a study of identical twins. Study-wide points: The degree of excess twin sharing was weaker in beta out-of-frame sequences.

TCRdb re-analysed the 5' RACE reads in MiXCR, keeping a single row per CDR3 protein. The sample records more than 250,000 distinct CDR3 sequences, about 8.9% being singletons. A few counts support this clonotype. The target antigen is unknown. This sample also belongs to another study, concerning yellow fever vaccine responses in identical twins.

Source material: memory (CD45RO+) T cells sorted from blood. The clonotype was recovered from a woman aged 18-30 years in good health.

The CDR3 loop is CASFKGGSPLYNEQFF. In DNA, the CDR3 is TGTGCCAGTTTCAAAGGGGGGAGTCCCTTGTACAATGAGCAGTTCTTC. The chain links TRBV28 to TRBJ2-1; the D call may be TRBD1 or TRBD2 (6 bases each). There are 16 residues in the CDR3. Germline lookup yields CDR1 MDHEN and CDR2 SYDVKM. Trimming shortened V by 9 bases and J by 4 bases, and 22 bases separated the two germline ends.